The clone carrying this T cell receptor (beta chain) showed up many times. Its antigen remains unknown. Time point noted: newly diagnosed GD, antithyroid drugs for less than 3 months. Scientists built the TCR library using RNA that was extracted from PBMCs. The peripheral blood volume drawn was 7.5 to 10 milliliters, and it was collected into EDTA tubes. Arm-PCR with iRepertoire HTBI primers amplified the CDR3 regions for these TCR beta libraries. TCRdb used MiXCR to reprocess the multiplex PCR reads, holding one entry per CDR3 protein. The table has about 330,000 distinct CDR3 sequences, around 16% seen once. The data are from a study of regulatory T cells in long-lasting Graves disease. Study information: Less than 3 months of antithyroid drugs had been taken by newly diagnosed Graves' patients.

Findings and limits, study-wide: Less diverse TCR repertoires were seen in persistent Graves' patients than in newly diagnosed ones. Sharing of public clonotypes was greater in persistent patients (roughly 2,900) than in new patients (fewer than 1,000).

The CDR3 extends over 15 amino acids. Trimming left V 4 bases short and J 8 bases short, with 18 bases between. From germline, CDR1 is GTSNPN and CDR2 SVGIG (reference sequence). These data were also reused for a study on T cells in Graves' hyperthyroidism and ophthalmopathy.

This receptor was obtained from a woman under 30 with Graves disease. Sequencing was performed on peripheral blood mononuclear cells (PBMCs), taken at new diagnosis, from a patient treated with antithyroid drugs. The V and J genes are TRBV30 and TRBJ1-6, with D tentatively TRBD1 (6 bases). CDR3 region: CAWKTKGGTYSPLHF. The CDR3 DNA sequence: TGTGCCTGGAAGACGAAGGGGGGAACTTATTCACCCCTCCACTTT.